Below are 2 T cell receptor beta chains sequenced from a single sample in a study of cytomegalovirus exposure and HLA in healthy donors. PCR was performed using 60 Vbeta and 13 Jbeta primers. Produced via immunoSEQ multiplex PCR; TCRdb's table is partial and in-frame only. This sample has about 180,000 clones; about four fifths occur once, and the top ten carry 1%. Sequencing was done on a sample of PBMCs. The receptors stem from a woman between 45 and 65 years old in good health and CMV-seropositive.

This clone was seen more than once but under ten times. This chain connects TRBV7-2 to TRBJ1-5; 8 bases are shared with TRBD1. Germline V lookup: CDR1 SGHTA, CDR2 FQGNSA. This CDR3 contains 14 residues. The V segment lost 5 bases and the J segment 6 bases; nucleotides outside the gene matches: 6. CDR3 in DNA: TGTGCCAGCAGCGCTCGACAGGGGACTCAGCCCCAGCATTTT. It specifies CASSARQGTQPQHF.

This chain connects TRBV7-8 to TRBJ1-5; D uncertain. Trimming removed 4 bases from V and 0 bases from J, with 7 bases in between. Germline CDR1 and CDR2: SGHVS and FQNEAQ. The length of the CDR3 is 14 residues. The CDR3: CASSWSGSNQPQHF. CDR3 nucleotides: TGTGCCAGCAGCTGGTCCGGTAGCAATCAGCCCCAGCATTTT.